Presented here are 8 T cell receptor beta chains from one specimen sequenced in a study of cytomegalovirus exposure and HLA in healthy donors. Clones were read by immunoSEQ multiplex PCR, and TCRdb kept only the in-frame ones, dropping some. The table has roughly 330,000 clones, about nine tenths seen once. Sequenced sample: PBMCs. All receptors derive from a woman aged 25-40 years in good health and CMV-seropositive.

The chain joins TRBV6-5 to TRBJ1-5; the D is unclear. V was trimmed by 5 bases and J by 0 bases, leaving 11 bases between them. The CDR3 is 15 residues long. Germline-derived CDR1 and CDR2 are MNHEY and SVGAGI. DNA for the CDR3: TGTGCCAGCAGTCTGACACCTTATAGCAATCAGCCCCAGCATTTT. Its protein is CASSLTPYSNQPQHF.

The rearrangement links TRBV14 to TRBJ2-3; a weak D match, TRBD1 (8 bases). The CDR3 consists of 14 residues. Germline V gene data show CDR1 as SGHDN and CDR2 as FVKESK. V lost 6 bases and J lost 4, with 14 bases in between. In DNA form, the CDR3 reads TGTGCCAGCAGTCGGACAGGGAGGGCAGATACGCAGTATTTT. It translates to CASSRTGRADTQYF.

As concerns this clone: Being one base from a much bigger clone, this may be a read error. The CDR3 protein is CASTTNYGYTF. CDR3 coding DNA: TGTGCCAGCACTACTAACTATGGCTACACCTTC. V usage is TRBV2 and J usage is TRBJ1-2; D is unclear. Germline-derived CDR1 and CDR2 are SNHLY and FYNNEI. CDR3 length equals 11 residues. V was trimmed by 7 bases and J by 0 bases, leaving 3 bases between them.

The gene calls are TRBV11-1 and TRBJ2-7, with D possibly matching TRBD1 (6 bases). Trimming removed 3 bases from V and 2 bases from J, with 11 bases in between. The CDR3 is 14 amino acids. Germline CDR1 reads SGHAT; CDR2 reads FQDESV (reference sequence). The CDR3 is CASSLPGVAYEQYF. The CDR3 DNA follows: TGTGCCAGCAGCTTGCCAGGGGTCGCCTACGAGCAGTACTTC.

CDR3: CASSLAGERGEGETQYF. The CDR3 region has the DNA TGTGCCAGCAGCTTAGCTGGGGAACGGGGAGAGGGAGAGACCCAGTACTTC. The chain uses TRBV7-6 and TRBJ2-5, with D possibly TRBD2 on 5 matching bases. CDR1 is SGHVS and CDR2 is FNYEAQ in the germline V gene. Trimming took 0 bases from V and 4 from J, leaving 18 bases between them. The CDR3 length is 17 residues.

This clone occurred once. This chain links TRBV30 with TRBJ1-2; unclear D gene. The CDR3 contains 15 residues. Germline loops: CDR1 GTSNPN, CDR2 SVGIG (reference sequence). Trimming removed 1 base from V and 2 bases from J, with 14 bases in between. CDR3 residues: CAWSGLQAGNYGYTF. The DNA for the CDR3 is TGTGCCTGGAGTGGCCTCCAGGCAGGCAACTATGGCTACACCTTC.

In the case of this clone: Mismatch with germline at one junction end may stem from a read error. The V gene is TRBV20-1, the J gene TRBJ1-1, with 9 nucleotides matching TRBD1. The CDR3 length is 11 residues. CDR1 and CDR2 (germline): DFQATT, SNEGSKA (reference sequence). CDR3 coding DNA: TGCAGTGCTAGATTCCGACAGGGGGGGACTTTT. It translates to CSARFRQGGTF.

The chain combines TRBV9 with TRBJ2-1; D might be TRBD2 (6 bases). Trimming left V 4 bases short and J 5 bases short, with 19 bases between. There are 16 residues in the CDR3. CDR1 and CDR2 from the germline V gene are SGDLS and YYNGEE. The DNA of the CDR3 is TGTGCCAGCAGCACAAGGGACTCTCACGTGGACAATGAGCAGTTCTTC. The encoded protein is CASSTRDSHVDNEQFF.